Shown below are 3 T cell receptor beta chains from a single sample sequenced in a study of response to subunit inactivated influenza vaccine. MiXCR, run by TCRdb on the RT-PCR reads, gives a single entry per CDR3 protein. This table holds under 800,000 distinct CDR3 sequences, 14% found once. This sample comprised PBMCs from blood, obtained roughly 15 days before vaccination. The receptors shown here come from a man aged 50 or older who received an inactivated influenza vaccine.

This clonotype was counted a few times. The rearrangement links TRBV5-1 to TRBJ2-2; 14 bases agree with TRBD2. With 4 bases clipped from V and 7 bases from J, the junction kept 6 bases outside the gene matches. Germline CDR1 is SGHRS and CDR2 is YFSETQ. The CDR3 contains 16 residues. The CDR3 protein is CASSRMGLAGVGELFF. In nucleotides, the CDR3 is TGCGCCAGCAGCAGAATGGGACTAGCGGGAGTCGGGGAGCTGTTTTTT. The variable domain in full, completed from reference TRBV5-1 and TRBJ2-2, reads KAGVTQTPRYLIKTRGQQVTLSCSPISGHRSVSWYQQTPGQGLQFLFEYFSETQRNKGNFPGRFSGRQFSNSRSEMNVSTLELGDSALYLCASSRMGLAGVGELFFGEGSRLTVL.

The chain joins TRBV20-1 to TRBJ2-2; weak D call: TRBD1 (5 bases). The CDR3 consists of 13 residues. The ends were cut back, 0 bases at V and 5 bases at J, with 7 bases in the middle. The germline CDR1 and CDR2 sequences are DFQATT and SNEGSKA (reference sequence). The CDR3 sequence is CSARETVTGELFF. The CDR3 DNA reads TGCAGTGCTAGAGAGACAGTTACCGGGGAGCTGTTTTTT.

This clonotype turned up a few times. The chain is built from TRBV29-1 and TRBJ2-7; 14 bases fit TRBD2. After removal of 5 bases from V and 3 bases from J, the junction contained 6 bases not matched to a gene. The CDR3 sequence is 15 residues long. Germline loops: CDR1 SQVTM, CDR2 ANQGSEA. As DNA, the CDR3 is TGCAGCGTTCGGGGGACTAGCGGGAGCGTCTACGAGCAGTACTTC. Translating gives CSVRGTSGSVYEQYF.